A single sample is the source of the 23 T cell receptor beta chains below, sequenced in a study of cytomegalovirus exposure and HLA in healthy donors. TCRdb's copy holds only in-frame clones and misses some; the assay was immunoSEQ multiplex PCR. The sample records approximately 300,000 clones, about nine tenths being singletons. What was sequenced was PBMCs. Receptors originate from a woman in her 30s in good health and CMV-seropositive.

This clone was seen a few times. The V gene is TRBV7-6, the J gene TRBJ2-7; 9 positions match TRBD1. The CDR3 is 14 residues long. CDR1 SGHVS and CDR2 FNYEAQ come from the germline V gene. V gave up 4 bases and J gave up 1 base; unmatched junction bases: 2. The CDR3 DNA is TGTGCCAGCAGCTACGGACAGGGGTCCTACGAGCAGTACTTC. Protein sequence: CASSYGQGSYEQYF.

The V and J genes are TRBV30 and TRBJ1-5; D might be TRBD1 (5 bases). CDR1 GTSNPN and CDR2 SVGIG come from the germline V gene (reference sequence). Trimming left V 3 bases short and J 6 bases short, with 30 bases between. The CDR3 runs 19 residues. Written as DNA, the CDR3 is TGTGCCTGGAGCCGCGGGGCGGCAGGGTGGGAGAATCCTGGTCAGCCCCAGCATTTT. Its protein product is CAWSRGAAGWENPGQPQHF.

This chain uses TRBV2 with TRBJ1-1; D unclear. Germline lookup yields CDR1 SNHLY and CDR2 FYNNEI. Between the trimmed V and J ends, which lost 0 bases and 6 bases, there was a span of 11 bases. This CDR3 spans 14 amino acids. In DNA, the CDR3 is TGTGCCAGCAGTGAAGCCGGAGGGATTGCTGAAGCTTTCTTT. It specifies CASSEAGGIAEAFF.

This clone was seen only a few times. V gene TRBV28 combines with J gene TRBJ2-7; D not resolved. The CDR3 covers 14 residues. Trimming shortened V by 8 bases and J by 1 base, and 15 bases separated the two germline ends. Germline CDR1 reads MDHEN; CDR2 reads SYDVKM. The CDR3 here is CASPSPTVSYEQYF. CDR3 DNA sequence: TGTGCCAGCCCCTCCCCGACGGTTTCCTACGAGCAGTACTTC.

This clone was detected only a few times. The chain couples TRBV11-2 to TRBJ2-7; 8 bases agree with TRBD2. The V segment lost 5 bases and the J segment 0 bases; nucleotides outside the gene matches: 3. CDR3 length: 14 amino acids. Per germline, CDR1 SGHAT and CDR2 FQNNGV. As DNA, the CDR3 is TGTGCCAGCAGCGTCGGGACTAGCTCCTACGAGCAGTACTTC. Translation: CASSVGTSSYEQYF.

This clone was seen once. V usage is TRBV5-4 and J usage is TRBJ2-1, with a possible D match to TRBD2 (5 bases). Trimming took off 4 bases at V and 3 bases at J, with 8 bases between the two ends. Germline CDR1 and CDR2: SGHNT and YYREEE (reference sequence). CDR3 length: 13 residues. The chain's CDR3 is CASSTRDYNEQFF. As DNA, the CDR3 is TGTGCCAGCAGCACTCGGGACTACAATGAGCAGTTCTTC.

This chain links TRBV11-2 with TRBJ2-2; D remains ambiguous. The germline V gene encodes CDR1 SGHAT and CDR2 FQNNGV. The CDR3 extends over 12 amino acids. Trimming stripped 3 bases from V and 6 bases from J, with 5 bases between. CDR3 in DNA: TGTGCCAGCAGCTTCCTCTCCGGGGAGCTGTTTTTT. Translation: CASSFLSGELFF.

The rearrangement uses TRBV2 and TRBJ2-1, with 12 nucleotides matching TRBD2. The J segment lost 0 bases and the V segment lost 6 bases, leaving 3 bases of the junction unmatched. CDR1 SNHLY and CDR2 FYNNEI come from the germline V gene. The CDR3 has 16 amino acids. CDR3 DNA sequence: TGTGCCAGCAGGTTGACTAGCGGGAGCTCCTACAATGAGCAGTTCTTC. It encodes CASRLTSGSSYNEQFF. Supplemented by reference TRBV2 and TRBJ2-1, the full variable domain reads EPEVTQTPSHQVTQMGQEVILRCVPISNHLYFYWYRQILGQKVEFLVSFYNNEISEKSEIFDDQFSVERPDGSNFTLKIRSTKLEDSAMYFCASRLTSGSSYNEQFFGPGTRLTVL.

V and J are TRBV9 and TRBJ2-3; the D gene is possibly TRBD2 (5 bases). CDR3 size: 13 residues. Between the trimmed V and J ends, which lost 2 bases and 2 bases, there was a span of 6 bases. Per germline, CDR1 SGDLS and CDR2 YYNGEE. CDR3 loop: CASSVGDTDTQYF. Here the CDR3 DNA reads TGTGCCAGCAGCGTGGGAGACACAGATACGCAGTATTTT.

The genes are TRBV6-1 and TRBJ1-5; the match to TRBD1 covers 11 bases. Germline V gives CDR1 MNHNS, CDR2 SASEGT. With 7 bases clipped from V and 5 bases from J, the junction kept 7 bases outside the gene matches. CDR3 length: 15 amino acids. CDR3 residues: CASNFGQGAYQPQHF. The CDR3 coding sequence is TGTGCCAGCAATTTCGGACAGGGGGCCTATCAGCCCCAGCATTTT.

This chain joins TRBV2 and TRBJ1-2, with D uncertain. Per the germline V gene, CDR1 is SNHLY and CDR2 is FYNNEI. The CDR3 contains 12 residues. Trimming took 4 bases from V and 4 from J, leaving 7 bases between them. The CDR3 DNA sequence: TGTGCCAGCAGTGTCCTTATCTATGGCTACACCTTC. As protein: CASSVLIYGYTF.

This clone was seen once. The chain carries TRBV19 and TRBJ2-7; 8 bases are a match to TRBD2. V lost 3 bases to trimming and J lost 6 bases; unmatched junction nucleotides: 13. Germline CDR1 and CDR2: LNHDA and SQIVND (reference sequence). The CDR3 is made up of 16 amino acids. In DNA, the CDR3 is TGTGCCAGTAGTATCTTGGCGGGAGGTCTCCCTAGCGAGCAGTACTTC. It encodes CASSILAGGLPSEQYF.

V gene TRBV5-4 combines with J gene TRBJ2-7; D perhaps matches TRBD2 (5 bases). There are 14 residues in the CDR3. Between the trimmed V and J ends, which lost 4 bases and 6 bases, there was a span of 17 bases. The germline gives CDR1 SGHNT, CDR2 YYREEE (reference sequence). The CDR3 loop reads CASSRWTVRGEQYF. Here the CDR3 DNA reads TGTGCCAGCAGCCGATGGACCGTCCGGGGCGAGCAGTACTTC.

V gene TRBV6-5 combines with J gene TRBJ2-7; D not certain. The CDR3 is 11 residues long. V lost 6 bases to trimming and J lost 6 bases, with 9 bases between them. CDR1 and CDR2 from the germline V gene are MNHEY and SVGAGI. The CDR3 nucleotides are TGTGCCAGCAGATCAGGTGCCGAGCAGTACTTC. It encodes CASRSGAEQYF.

The chain couples TRBV28 to TRBJ1-6; no clear D. Trimming removed 4 bases from V and 8 bases from J, with 15 bases in between. The CDR3 is 15 amino acids. Germline CDR1 MDHEN, CDR2 SYDVKM. The CDR3 DNA follows: TGTGCCAGCAGTTCCGCCGCGGTCGGTCATTCACCCCTCCACTTT. Translated: CASSSAAVGHSPLHF.

CDR3 residues: CSVSGTSSSYEQYF. The DNA for the CDR3 is TGCAGCGTAAGTGGGACCTCGAGCTCCTACGAGCAGTACTTC. V gene TRBV29-1 combines with J gene TRBJ2-7; either TRBD1 or TRBD2 may supply D (5 bases each). V was shortened by 6 bases and J by 0 bases, with 15 bases between the two germline ends. Germline-derived CDR1 and CDR2 are SQVTM and ANQGSEA. The length of the CDR3 is 14 residues.

This chain joins TRBV27 and TRBJ2-1; the D is unclear. This CDR3 region has 13 residues. V gave up 5 bases and J gave up 2 bases, with 7 bases separating them. From germline, CDR1 is MNHEY and CDR2 SMNVEV (reference sequence). The CDR3 sequence is CASSRSTYNEQFF. The CDR3, as DNA: TGTGCCAGCAGTCGATCCACCTACAATGAGCAGTTCTTC.

The V gene is TRBV5-1, the J gene TRBJ1-1; 7 positions agree with TRBD1. Trimming removed 4 bases from V and 2 bases from J; junction bases left unmatched: 11. Germline V gene data show CDR1 as SGHRS and CDR2 as YFSETQ. CDR3 length: 16 amino acids. CDR3 nucleotides: TGCGCCAGCAGCAACATACCCGGGACAGTTAACACTGAAGCTTTCTTT. Protein: CASSNIPGTVNTEAFF.

The chain carries TRBV18 and TRBJ2-6, with 9 positions matching TRBD2. The V gene's germline CDR1 is KGHSH and CDR2 LQKENI. J was trimmed by 0 bases and V by 5 bases; bases with no gene match: 8. There are 18 residues in the CDR3. CDR3 loop: CASSLHGTSSSGANVLTF. Written as DNA, the CDR3 is TGTGCCAGCTCATTACATGGGACTAGCAGCTCTGGGGCCAACGTCCTGACTTTC.

This clone is a singleton in its sample. The chain links TRBV15 to TRBJ2-2; D possibly uses TRBD1 or TRBD2 (7 bases each). Trimming shortened V by 5 bases and J by 4 bases, and 17 bases separated the two germline ends. The CDR3 length is 16 residues. Germline V gives CDR1 LNHNV, CDR2 YYDKDF (reference sequence). Here the CDR3 reads CATSGSGTVFTGELFF. Written as DNA, the CDR3 is TGTGCCACCAGCGGGAGCGGGACAGTCTTCACCGGGGAGCTGTTTTTT.

This chain connects TRBV7-2 to TRBJ1-6; maybe TRBD1 (5 bases). The CDR3 is 15 residues long. Trimming removed 3 bases from V and 7 bases from J, with 13 bases in between. In germline, CDR1 is SGHTA, CDR2 FQGNSA. The CDR3 is CASSFPGGLNSPLHF. DNA of the CDR3: TGTGCCAGCAGCTTCCCTGGGGGGTTGAATTCACCCCTCCACTTT.

This rearrangement joins TRBV28 to TRBJ1-1; D is ambiguous. The CDR3 covers 12 residues. The ends were cut back, 6 bases at V and 0 bases at J, with 5 bases in the middle. Germline lookup yields CDR1 MDHEN and CDR2 SYDVKM. CDR3 nucleotides: TGTGCCAGCAGGCTATTGAACACTGAAGCTTTCTTT. The encoded protein is CASRLLNTEAFF. The full variable domain, completed using reference TRBV28 and TRBJ1-1, is DVKVTQSSRYLVKRTGEKVFLECVQDMDHENMFWYRQDPGLGLRLIYFSYDVKMKEKGDIPEGYSVSREKKERFSLILESASTNQTSMYLCASRLLNTEAFFGQGTRLTVV.

The chain uses TRBV6-5 and TRBJ1-1; TRBD1 matches 7 bases. The CDR3 length is 15 residues. Trimming removed 0 bases from V and 1 base from J; junction bases left unmatched: 2. Germline V gives CDR1 MNHEY, CDR2 SVGAGI. The DNA of the CDR3 is TGTGCCAGCAGTTACTCGGCAGGGGGGAACACTGAAGCTTTCTTT. Translation gives CASSYSAGGNTEAFF.